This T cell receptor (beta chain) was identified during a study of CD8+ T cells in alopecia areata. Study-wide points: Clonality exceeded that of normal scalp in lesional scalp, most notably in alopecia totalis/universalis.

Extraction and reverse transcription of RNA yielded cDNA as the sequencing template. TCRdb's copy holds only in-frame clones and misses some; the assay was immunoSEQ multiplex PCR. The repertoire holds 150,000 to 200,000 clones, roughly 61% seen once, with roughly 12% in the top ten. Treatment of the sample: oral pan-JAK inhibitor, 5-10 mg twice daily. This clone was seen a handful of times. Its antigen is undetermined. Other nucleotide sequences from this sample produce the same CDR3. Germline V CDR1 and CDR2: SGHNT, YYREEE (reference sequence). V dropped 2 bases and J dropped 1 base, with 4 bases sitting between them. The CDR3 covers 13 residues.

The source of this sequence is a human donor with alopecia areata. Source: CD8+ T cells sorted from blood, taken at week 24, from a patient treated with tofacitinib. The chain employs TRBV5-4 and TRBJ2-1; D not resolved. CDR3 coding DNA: TGTGCCAGCAGCTTAAGGTCCTACAATGAGCAGTTCTTC. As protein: CASSLRSYNEQFF.